The 25 T cell receptor beta chains presented below share a single source sample, sequenced in a study of T-cell reconstitution after alpha-beta-depleted transplantation in children (dated by TCRdb to 2016 to 2017). The library came from PCR. These reads were obtained on an Illumina HiSeq 2500. TCR libraries were prepared with molecular barcoding, using unique molecular identifiers to normalize TCRbeta repertoire quantification. Starting from the raw public reads, TCRdb applied fastp trimming at Q25, assembled clones with MiXCR and retained in-frame beta chains. Duplicate CDR3 protein sequences are folded into a single record with the most common DNA and genes. The sample table holds a few hundred thousand distinct CDR3 sequences, of which 23% were seen once. The top ten constitute roughly 9.7% of the sample. The treatment or condition label of this sample denotes: allogeneic hematopoietic cell transplantation with graft depleted of TCRalphabeta T cells and CD19 B cells.

The specimen was PBMCs, mostly from graft donor cells, collected 180 days after TCRalphabeta/CD19-depleted stem cell transplant. The receptor set was obtained from a male patient aged 10-17 years who had a stem cell transplant for acute lymphoblastic leukemia, so the T cells may come from the graft donor.

This clonotype was picked up a small number of times. V gene TRBV5-1 combines with J gene TRBJ2-5, with TRBD1 matching over 8 bases. Germline V CDR1 and CDR2: SGHRS, YFSETQ. This CDR3 has 16 amino acids. V gave up 2 bases and J gave up 4 bases; unmatched junction bases: 10. CDR3 DNA sequence: TGCGCCAGCAGCTTCACCCCCGCAGGGGGCTTAGAGACCCAGTACTTC. This translates into CASSFTPAGGLETQYF.

This clonotype has only a few counts. The V gene is TRBV10-3, the J gene TRBJ2-7; no firm D call. The CDR3 is 14 residues long. CDR1 and CDR2 (germline): ENHRY, SYGVKD. Trimming shortened V by 3 bases and J by 3 bases, and 12 bases separated the two germline ends. CDR3 loop: CAISDINADYEQYF. CDR3 coding DNA: TGTGCCATCAGTGACATTAATGCTGACTACGAGCAGTACTTC.

This clonotype has only a few counts. V and J are TRBV20-1 and TRBJ2-3; D unclear. The V and J ends lost 7 bases and 1 base respectively, with 12 bases between them. This CDR3 has 13 amino acids. The germline CDR1 and CDR2 sequences are DFQATT and SNEGSKA (reference sequence). The DNA of the CDR3 is TGCAGTGTTCGACTTCATGGCACAGATACGCAGTATTTT. As protein: CSVRLHGTDTQYF.

The chain joins TRBV10-3 to TRBJ2-7; 9 bases map to TRBD2. Trimming at V came to 8 bases and at J to 2 bases, leaving 4 bases not matched to a gene. The CDR3 length is 13 residues. Per the germline V gene, CDR1 is ENHRY and CDR2 is SYGVKD. DNA of the CDR3: TGTGCCATCCGACTAGCGGTGGCCTACGAGCAGTACTTC. Translation gives CAIRLAVAYEQYF.

The chain is built from TRBV7-8 and TRBJ2-1; the D call may be TRBD1 or TRBD2 (5 bases each). V dropped 9 bases and J dropped 1 base, with 16 bases sitting between them. This CDR3 has 15 amino acids. CDR1 SGHVS and CDR2 FQNEAQ come from the germline V gene. The CDR3 coding sequence is TGTGCCAGTAGCCCCGTGGGGGTATCCTACAATGAGCAGTTCTTC. This codes for CASSPVGVSYNEQFF.

This clonotype came up a few times. V usage is TRBV4-1 and J usage is TRBJ2-7; the D gene is possibly TRBD2 (6 bases). This CDR3 is 15 amino acids long. Per the germline V gene, CDR1 is MGHRA and CDR2 is YSYEKL. With 4 bases removed from V and 4 bases from J, the gap between germline ends came to 17 bases. The chain's CDR3 is CASSPGGGLPYEQYF. In nucleotides, the CDR3 is TGCGCCAGCAGCCCCGGGGGTGGGCTCCCGTACGAGCAGTACTTC.

This clonotype was detected only a few times. The chain employs TRBV20-1 and TRBJ2-7; the match to TRBD2 covers 8 bases. This CDR3 contains 17 residues. Trimming took 1 base from V and 3 from J; bases not matched to a gene: 14. Germline CDR1 reads DFQATT; CDR2 reads SNEGSKA (reference sequence). The CDR3 DNA is TGCAGTGCTAGAGGTTACTCCGGGACTAGTGTGCGCTACGAGCAGTACTTC. It specifies CSARGYSGTSVRYEQYF.

This clonotype was recorded a few times. This sequence joins TRBV4-1 and TRBJ2-7, with TRBD1 matching 9 bases. The CDR3 spans 16 residues. J was trimmed by 4 bases and V by 4 bases; bases with no gene match: 11. Germline assignment: CDR1 MGHRA and CDR2 YSYEKL. The CDR3 is CASSPLGTGSLYEQYF. CDR3 nucleotides: TGCGCCAGCAGCCCTTTAGGGACAGGGTCGCTTTACGAGCAGTACTTC.

This CDR3 reads CATPTIRHPSGNTIYF. CDR3 nucleotide sequence: TGTGCCACCCCCACGATCCGACACCCCTCTGGAAACACCATATATTTT. The chain couples TRBV7-6 to TRBJ1-3; D gene ambiguous. V lost 10 bases and J 0 bases, leaving 19 bases between the germline ends. Germline V gene lookup returns CDR1 SGHVS and CDR2 FNYEAQ. The CDR3 extends over 16 amino acids. The complete variable domain, with remaining parts taken from reference TRBV7-6 and TRBJ1-3, reads GAGVSQSPRYKVTKRGQDVALRCDPISGHVSLYWYRQALGQGPEFLTYFNYEAQQDKSGLPNDRFSAERPEGSISTLTIQRTEQRDSAMYRCATPTIRHPSGNTIYFGEGSWLTVV.

The chain carries TRBV7-9 and TRBJ2-7; TRBD1 is a possible D gene (5 bases). The V gene lost 8 bases and the J gene lost 7 bases, with 15 bases spanning the gap. This CDR3 spans 12 amino acids. In germline, CDR1 is SEHNR, CDR2 FQNEAQ (reference sequence). CDR3 nucleotides: TGTGCCAGCTTCGTACCAGGGCAAGAGCAGTACTTC. Protein: CASFVPGQEQYF. The full variable domain, its missing parts supplied by reference TRBV7-9 and TRBJ2-7, is DTGVSQNPRHKITKRGQNVTFRCDPISEHNRLYWYRQTLGQGPEFLTYFQNEAQLEKSRLLSDRFSAERPKGSFSTLEIQRTEQGDSAMYLCASFVPGQEQYFGPGTRLTVT.

This clonotype was detected only a few times. The V call is TRBV12-3 or TRBV12-4, the J call TRBJ2-2; 8 positions match TRBD1. CDR3 length equals 16 residues. Unmatched junction bases numbered 3, after V lost 3 bases and J lost 0 bases. The CDR3 nucleotides read TGTGCCAGCAGTTTTCAGGGGGCAACGAACACCGGGGAGCTGTTTTTT. As protein: CASSFQGATNTGELFF.

This rearrangement joins TRBV9 to TRBJ1-1; D not resolved. Germline lookup yields CDR1 SGDLS and CDR2 YYNGEE. Deletions cut 1 base from V and 3 bases from J, with 10 bases between. This CDR3 is 14 amino acids long. The CDR3 is CASSVIWTDTEAFF. The CDR3 nucleotides are TGTGCCAGCAGCGTAATCTGGACGGACACTGAAGCTTTCTTT.

This clonotype was counted at least ten times. DNA of the CDR3: TGTGCCAGCAGCAAACGGACAGGCGGCTCTGGGGCCAACGTCCTGACTTTC. This gives the protein CASSKRTGGSGANVLTF. V usage is TRBV7-3 and J usage is TRBJ2-6, with TRBD1 matching over 7 bases. Germline CDR1 reads SGHTA; CDR2 reads FQGTGA. V lost 5 bases and J lost 0; bases outside the gene matches: 7. The CDR3 spans 17 residues.

The V call is TRBV5-1, the J call TRBJ2-7; 7 bases agree with TRBD2. Germline loops: CDR1 SGHRS, CDR2 YFSETQ. The CDR3 consists of 15 residues. The trim removed 0 bases at V and 2 bases at J, leaving 5 bases unmatched. The CDR3: CASSLAAGVAYEQYF. In DNA form, the CDR3 reads TGCGCCAGCAGCTTGGCCGCGGGAGTGGCCTACGAGCAGTACTTC.

The chain links TRBV5-1 to TRBJ2-1; TRBD1 matches at 7 bases. The J segment lost 2 bases and the V segment lost 3 bases, leaving 5 bases of the junction unmatched. Per the germline V gene, CDR1 is SGHRS and CDR2 is YFSETQ. The CDR3 totals 15 residues. CDR3 protein: CASSSTGSPYNEQFF. The CDR3 DNA reads TGCGCCAGCAGCTCGACAGGGTCCCCCTACAATGAGCAGTTCTTC. The variable domain in full, with the rest retrieved from reference TRBV5-1 and TRBJ2-1, is KAGVTQTPRYLIKTRGQQVTLSCSPISGHRSVSWYQQTPGQGLQFLFEYFSETQRNKGNFPGRFSGRQFSNSRSEMNVSTLELGDSALYLCASSSTGSPYNEQFFGPGTRLTVL.

This clonotype was counted a few times. This chain links TRBV3-1 with TRBJ2-7; tentatively, D is TRBD2 (5 bases). The germline V gene encodes CDR1 LGHDT and CDR2 YNNKEL (reference sequence). There are 15 residues in the CDR3. The V and J ends lost 0 bases and 7 bases respectively, with 16 bases between them. In nucleotides, the CDR3 is TGTGCCAGCAGCCAAGATCTAAGTCGGACTGGGGAGCAGTACTTC. Translation: CASSQDLSRTGEQYF.

The genes are TRBV20-1 and TRBJ2-7; 7 positions agree with TRBD1. The CDR3 covers 14 residues. Germline trimming cut 0 bases from V and 4 bases from J; bases unmatched to any gene: 6. CDR1 DFQATT and CDR2 SNEGSKA come from the germline V gene (reference sequence). CDR3 region: CSAREVTGQYEQYF. The CDR3 DNA reads as TGCAGTGCTAGAGAAGTGACAGGGCAGTACGAGCAGTACTTC.

This CDR3 reads CASKSVDISYEQYF. The CDR3 DNA reads as TGTGCCAGTAAATCGGTGGACATCTCCTACGAGCAGTACTTC. The chain links TRBV19 to TRBJ2-7; tentatively, D is TRBD1 (5 bases). V lost 7 bases, J lost 0 bases, and 13 bases lay in between. The CDR3 runs 14 residues. Germline lookup yields CDR1 LNHDA and CDR2 SQIVND (reference sequence).

This clonotype came up a few times. The chain uses TRBV5-1 and TRBJ2-3, with D maybe TRBD1 (5 bases). Germline values: CDR1 SGHRS, CDR2 YFSETQ. The CDR3 covers 15 residues. Trimming pared 1 base from V and 2 bases from J, leaving 11 bases between. The CDR3 DNA is TGCGCCAGCAGCTTGAAAAGGGGTTTCACAGATACGCAGTATTTT. Residues: CASSLKRGFTDTQYF.

This sequence joins TRBV27 and TRBJ1-2; perhaps TRBD1 as D (5 bases). V was shortened by 0 bases and J by 8 bases, with 13 bases between the two germline ends. This CDR3 region has 14 residues. The germline gives CDR1 MNHEY, CDR2 SMNVEV (reference sequence). The CDR3 region has the DNA TGTGCCAGCAGTTTATCGGGGCTGTCGGCGGGCTACACCTTC. Protein: CASSLSGLSAGYTF.

This clonotype has more than one count but fewer than ten. The J gene is TRBJ2-7, the V gene TRBV5-1; D remains ambiguous. The CDR3 is 14 amino acids. Trimming took off 0 bases at V and 2 bases at J, with 9 bases between the two ends. Germline V CDR1 and CDR2: SGHRS, YFSETQ. The DNA of the CDR3 is TGCGCCAGCAGCTTGGCCAAAACGACCTACGAGCAGTACTTC. Translation gives CASSLAKTTYEQYF.

The chain joins TRBV5-1 to TRBJ2-2; no reliable D call. Germline V gives CDR1 SGHRS, CDR2 YFSETQ. Trimming pared 0 bases from V and 5 bases from J, leaving 5 bases between. There are 13 residues in the CDR3. The CDR3 nucleotides are TGCGCCAGCAGCTTGGAAACTACCGGGGAGCTGTTTTTT. Residues: CASSLETTGELFF.

The rearrangement links TRBV24-1 to TRBJ2-7; 8 nucleotides match TRBD1. This CDR3 contains 17 residues. Germline loops: CDR1 KGHDR, CDR2 SFDVKD. Germline trimming cut 0 bases from V and 3 bases from J; bases unmatched to any gene: 9. CDR3 protein: CATSDLQVGQGLYEQYF. The CDR3 DNA reads as TGTGCCACCAGTGATTTGCAGGTTGGACAGGGACTCTACGAGCAGTACTTC.

The V and J genes are TRBV12-3 or TRBV12-4 and TRBJ2-7, with 8 nucleotides matching TRBD2. V shed 6 bases, J shed 2 bases, and the junction held 6 bases outside the gene matches. This CDR3 is built from 14 residues. For the CDR3, the DNA is TGTGCCAGCAGAAGGACTAGCACGACCTACGAGCAGTACTTC. Its protein is CASRRTSTTYEQYF.

The chain uses TRBV18 and TRBJ1-3; weak D call: TRBD1 (6 bases). The CDR3 contains 15 residues. Germline CDR1 reads KGHSH; CDR2 reads LQKENI. Between the trimmed V and J ends, which lost 3 bases and 2 bases, there was a span of 11 bases. This CDR3 reads CASSPIQGPGNTIYF. The CDR3 DNA reads TGTGCCAGCTCACCGATACAGGGACCTGGAAACACCATATATTTT. The complete variable domain, with remaining parts taken from reference TRBV18 and TRBJ1-3, reads NAGVMQNPRHLVRRRGQEARLRCSPMKGHSHVYWYRQLPEEGLKFMVYLQKENIIDESGMPKERFSAEFPKEGPSILRIQQVVRGDSAAYFCASSPIQGPGNTIYFGEGSWLTVV.